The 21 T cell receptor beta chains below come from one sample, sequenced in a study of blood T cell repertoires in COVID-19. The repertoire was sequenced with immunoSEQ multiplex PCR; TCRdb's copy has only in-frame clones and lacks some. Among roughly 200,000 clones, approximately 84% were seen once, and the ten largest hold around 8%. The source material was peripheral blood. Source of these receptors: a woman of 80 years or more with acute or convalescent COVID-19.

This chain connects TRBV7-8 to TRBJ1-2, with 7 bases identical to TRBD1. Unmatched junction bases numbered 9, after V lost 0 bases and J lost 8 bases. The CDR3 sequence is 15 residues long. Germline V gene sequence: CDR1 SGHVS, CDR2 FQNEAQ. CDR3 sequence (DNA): TGTGCCAGCAGCTTAGCAGGCCAGACAGGGCGCGGCTACACCTTC. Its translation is CASSLAGQTGRGYTF.

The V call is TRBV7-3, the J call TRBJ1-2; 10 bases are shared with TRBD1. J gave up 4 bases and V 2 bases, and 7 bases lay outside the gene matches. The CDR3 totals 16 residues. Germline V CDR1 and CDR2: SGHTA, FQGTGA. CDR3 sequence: CASSLRGGQGLYGYTF. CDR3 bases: TGTGCCAGCAGCTTACGCGGGGGACAGGGGCTCTATGGCTACACCTTC. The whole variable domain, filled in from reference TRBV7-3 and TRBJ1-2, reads GAGVSQTPSNKVTEKGKYVELRCDPISGHTALYWYRQSLGQGPEFLIYFQGTGAADDSGLPNDRFFAVRPEGSVSTLKIQRTERGDSAVYLCASSLRGGQGLYGYTFGSGTRLTVV.

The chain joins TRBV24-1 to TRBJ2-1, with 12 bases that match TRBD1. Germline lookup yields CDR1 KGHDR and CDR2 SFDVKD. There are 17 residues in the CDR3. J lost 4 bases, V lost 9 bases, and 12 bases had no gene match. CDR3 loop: CATSSAGTGGGYNEQFF. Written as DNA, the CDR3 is TGTGCCACCTCCTCAGCCGGGACAGGGGGCGGGTACAATGAGCAGTTCTTC.

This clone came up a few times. As DNA, the CDR3 is TGTGCCAGCAGTTTAGACAGGGCCTCTCAGCCCCAGCATTTT. It is translated as CASSLDRASQPQHF. This chain joins TRBV28 and TRBJ1-5, with 7 bases fitting TRBD1. The junction had 4 bases not matched to a gene; V was cut back by 2 bases and J by 6 bases. The CDR3 is made up of 14 amino acids. Germline assignment: CDR1 MDHEN and CDR2 SYDVKM.

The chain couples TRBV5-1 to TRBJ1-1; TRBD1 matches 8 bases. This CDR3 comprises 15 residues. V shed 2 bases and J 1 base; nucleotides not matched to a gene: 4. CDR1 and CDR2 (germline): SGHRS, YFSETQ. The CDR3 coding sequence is TGCGCCAGCAGCTTTGACAGGGGATGGAACACTGAAGCTTTCTTT. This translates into CASSFDRGWNTEAFF.

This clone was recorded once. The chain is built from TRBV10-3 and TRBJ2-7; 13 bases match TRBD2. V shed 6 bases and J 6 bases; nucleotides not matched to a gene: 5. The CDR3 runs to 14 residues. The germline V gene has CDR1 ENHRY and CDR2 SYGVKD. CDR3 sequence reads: CAIRGTSGVPEQYF. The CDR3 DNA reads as TGTGCCATCAGAGGGACTAGCGGGGTACCCGAGCAGTACTTC.

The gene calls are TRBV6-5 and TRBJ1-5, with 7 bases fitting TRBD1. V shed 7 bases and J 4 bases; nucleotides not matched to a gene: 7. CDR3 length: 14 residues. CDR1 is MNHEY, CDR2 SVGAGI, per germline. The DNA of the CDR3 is TGTGCCAGCACCGAGGGGGCGCGAAATCAGCCCCAGCATTTT. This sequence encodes CASTEGARNQPQHF.

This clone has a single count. The CDR3 DNA reads TGTGCCAGCAGTTACTCGACAGGGGGCCACACTGAAGCTTTCTTT. Its translation: CASSYSTGGHTEAFF. The J gene is TRBJ1-1, the V gene TRBV6-5; 10 positions agree with TRBD1. The CDR3 is 15 amino acids. The germline V gene encodes CDR1 MNHEY and CDR2 SVGAGI. V lost 0 bases, J lost 3 bases, and 1 base stayed unmatched.

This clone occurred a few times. The DNA of the CDR3 is TGTGCCAGCACCCCCCAGGGGCATCAGCCCCAGCATTTT. It translates to CASTPQGHQPQHF. The chain has TRBV12-3 or TRBV12-4 and TRBJ1-5; weak D call: TRBD1 (6 bases). This CDR3 is 13 amino acids long. V lost 7 bases and J lost 5, with 12 bases in between.

CDR3 nucleotides: TGTGCCAGCAGCTCACCCCCCGGGACAGGGGGTATCGCTTCCTATGGCTACACCTTC. Translating it yields CASSSPPGTGGIASYGYTF. This rearrangement joins TRBV7-7 to TRBJ1-2; 11 nucleotides line up with TRBD1. The trim removed 4 bases at V and 4 bases at J, leaving 17 bases unmatched. This CDR3 is built from 19 residues. Germline CDR1 SSHAT, CDR2 FNYEAQ (reference sequence).

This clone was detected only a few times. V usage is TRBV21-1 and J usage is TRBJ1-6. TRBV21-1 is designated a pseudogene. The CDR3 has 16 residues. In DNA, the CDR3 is TGTGCCAGCAGCCCGCAAACCGGGACTTTCCCATCACCCCTCCACTTT. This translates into CASSPQTGTFPSPLHF.

CDR3 DNA sequence: TGTGCAAGTCGCTTAGCGCCAGGGAGGCTAGCGGGAGAGCCCTGCGCGGAGACCCAGTACTTC. Protein: CASRLAPGRLAGEPCAETQYF. The gene calls are TRBV12-2 and TRBJ2-5; whether TRBD2, the table's D call, matches the DNA was not checked. TRBV12-2 represents a pseudogene. This CDR3 has 21 residues.

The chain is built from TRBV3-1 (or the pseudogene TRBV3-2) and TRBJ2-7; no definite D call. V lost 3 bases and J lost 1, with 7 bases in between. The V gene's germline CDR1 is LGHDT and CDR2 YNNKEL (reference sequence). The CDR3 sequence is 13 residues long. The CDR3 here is CASSHGGSYEQYF. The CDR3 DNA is TGTGCCAGCAGCCATGGCGGATCCTACGAGCAGTACTTC.

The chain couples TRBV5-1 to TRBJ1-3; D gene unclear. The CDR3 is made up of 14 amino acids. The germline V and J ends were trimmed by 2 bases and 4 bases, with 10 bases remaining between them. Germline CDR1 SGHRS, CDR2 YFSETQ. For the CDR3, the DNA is TGCGCCAGCAGCTTATACGGGTCAGGAAACACCATATATTTT. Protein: CASSLYGSGNTIYF.

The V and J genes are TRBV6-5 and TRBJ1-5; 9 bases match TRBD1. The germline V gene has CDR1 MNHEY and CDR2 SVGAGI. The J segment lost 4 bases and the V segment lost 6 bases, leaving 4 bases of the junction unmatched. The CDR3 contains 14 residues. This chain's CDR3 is CASRGDRENQPQHF. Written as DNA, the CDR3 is TGTGCCAGCAGAGGGGACAGGGAGAATCAGCCCCAGCATTTT.

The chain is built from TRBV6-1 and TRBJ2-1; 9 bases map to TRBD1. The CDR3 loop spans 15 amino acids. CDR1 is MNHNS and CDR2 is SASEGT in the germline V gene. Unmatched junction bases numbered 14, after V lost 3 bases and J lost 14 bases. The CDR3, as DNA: TGTGCCAGCAGTGAGAACTTGGACAGGGGCGTCACTAAGTTCTTC. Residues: CASSENLDRGVTKFF.

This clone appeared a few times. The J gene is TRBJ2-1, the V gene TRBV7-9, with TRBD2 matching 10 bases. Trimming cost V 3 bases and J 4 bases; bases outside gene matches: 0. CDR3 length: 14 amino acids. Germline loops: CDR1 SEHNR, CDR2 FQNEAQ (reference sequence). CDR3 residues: CASSLTSGYNEQFF. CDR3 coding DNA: TGTGCCAGCAGCTTGACTAGCGGGTACAATGAGCAGTTCTTC.

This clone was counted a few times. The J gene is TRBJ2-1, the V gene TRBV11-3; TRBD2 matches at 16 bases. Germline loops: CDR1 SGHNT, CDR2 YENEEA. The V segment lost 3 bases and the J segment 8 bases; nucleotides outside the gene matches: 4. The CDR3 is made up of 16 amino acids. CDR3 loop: CASSLGTSGRGDEQFF. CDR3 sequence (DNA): TGTGCCAGCAGCTTGGGGACTAGCGGGAGGGGCGATGAGCAGTTCTTC. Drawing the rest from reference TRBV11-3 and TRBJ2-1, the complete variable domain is EAGVVQSPRYKIIEKKQPVAFWCNPISGHNTLYWYLQNLGQGPELLIRYENEEAVDDSQLPKDRFSAERLKGVDSTLKIQPAELGDSAVYLCASSLGTSGRGDEQFFGPGTRLTVL.

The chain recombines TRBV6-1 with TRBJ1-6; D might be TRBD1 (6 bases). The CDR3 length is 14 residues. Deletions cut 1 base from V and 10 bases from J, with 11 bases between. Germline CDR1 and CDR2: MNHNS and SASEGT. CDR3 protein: CASSEDRARSPLHF. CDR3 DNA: TGTGCCAGCAGTGAAGACAGGGCAAGGTCACCCCTCCACTTT.

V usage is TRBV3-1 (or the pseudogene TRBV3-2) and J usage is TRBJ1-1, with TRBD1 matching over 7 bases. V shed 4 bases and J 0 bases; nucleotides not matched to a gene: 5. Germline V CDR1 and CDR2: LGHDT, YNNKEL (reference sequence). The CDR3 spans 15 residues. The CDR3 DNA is TGTGCCAGCAGCCCTCGACAGGGAGTGAACACTGAAGCTTTCTTT. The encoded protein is CASSPRQGVNTEAFF.

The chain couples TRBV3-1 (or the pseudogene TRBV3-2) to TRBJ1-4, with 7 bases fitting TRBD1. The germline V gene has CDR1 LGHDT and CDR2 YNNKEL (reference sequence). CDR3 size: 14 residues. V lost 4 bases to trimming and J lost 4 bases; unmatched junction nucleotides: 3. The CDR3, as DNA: TGTGCCAGCAGCCCACAGGGGAATAATGAAAAACTGTTTTTT. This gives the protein CASSPQGNNEKLFF.